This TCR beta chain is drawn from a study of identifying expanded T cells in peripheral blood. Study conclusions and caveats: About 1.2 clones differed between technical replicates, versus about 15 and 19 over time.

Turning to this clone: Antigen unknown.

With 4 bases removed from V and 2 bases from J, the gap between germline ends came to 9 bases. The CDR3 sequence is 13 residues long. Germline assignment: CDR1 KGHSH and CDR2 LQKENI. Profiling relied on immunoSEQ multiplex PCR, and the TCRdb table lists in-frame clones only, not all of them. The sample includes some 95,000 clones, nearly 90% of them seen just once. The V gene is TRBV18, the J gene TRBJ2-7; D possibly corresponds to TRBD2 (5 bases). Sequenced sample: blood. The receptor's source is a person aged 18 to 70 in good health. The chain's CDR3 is CASSLLGTYEQYF. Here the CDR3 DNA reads TGTGCCAGCTCACTACTAGGGACCTACGAGCAGTACTTC.